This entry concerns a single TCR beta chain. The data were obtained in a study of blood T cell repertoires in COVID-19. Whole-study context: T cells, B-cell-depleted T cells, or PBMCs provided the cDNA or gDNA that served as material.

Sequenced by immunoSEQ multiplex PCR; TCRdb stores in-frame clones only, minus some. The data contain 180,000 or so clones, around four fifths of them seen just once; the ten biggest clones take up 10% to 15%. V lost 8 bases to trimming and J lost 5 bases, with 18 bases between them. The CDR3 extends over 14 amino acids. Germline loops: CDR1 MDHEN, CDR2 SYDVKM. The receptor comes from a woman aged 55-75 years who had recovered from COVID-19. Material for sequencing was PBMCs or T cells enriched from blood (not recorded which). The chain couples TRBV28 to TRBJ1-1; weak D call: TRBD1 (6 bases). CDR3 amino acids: CASGSQGRSTEAFF. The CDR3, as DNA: TGTGCCAGCGGTTCACAGGGAAGGTCGACTGAAGCTTTCTTT.